This T cell receptor (beta chain) was observed in a study of cytomegalovirus exposure and HLA in healthy donors. Whole-study results and caveats: The authors excluded some V segments, including TRBV6-2 and TRBV6-3, as indistinguishable. Researchers catalogued about 150 TCR beta chains as cytomegalovirus-associated.

It was with 60 Vbeta and 13 Jbeta primers that the PCR ran. Repertoires were generated with immunoSEQ multiplex PCR, while TCRdb's copy carries only in-frame clones and drops some. The top ten clones hold roughly 6% of a sample with some 130,000 clones, 65% to 75% of them seen once. For this clone: What it binds is unknown.

The germline V gene has CDR1 MNHEY and CDR2 SMNVEV (reference sequence). The CDR3 consists of 14 residues. Trimming pared 3 bases from V and 2 bases from J, leaving 8 bases between. The receptor's source is a woman between 50 and 59 years old in good health and CMV-seropositive. This chain joins TRBV27 and TRBJ1-5; D ambiguous. Sequencing used PBMCs. CDR3 sequence reads: CASSFRGGNQPQHF. DNA for the CDR3: TGTGCCAGCAGTTTTCGCGGTGGCAATCAGCCCCAGCATTTT.